The clone carrying this T cell receptor (beta chain) was counted a few times. Antigen specificity is unknown. The data derive from a study of T-cell reconstitution after alpha-beta-depleted transplantation in children. Findings and limits, study-wide: At the one-year point after transplant, T-cell counts and TCRbeta diversity were found to come mostly from T cells that had been newly produced. The origin of high day-60 TCRbeta diversity in some patients lay in surviving recipient T cells and thymic progenitors.

CDR1 SGHRS and CDR2 YFSETQ come from the germline V gene. There are 17 residues in the CDR3. The V gene end was trimmed by 5 bases and the J gene end by 3 bases; junction bases not matched to a gene: 9. Unique molecular identifiers were used in preparing the TCRbeta library. TCRdb passed the PCR reads through MiXCR, listing each CDR3 protein once. In the table there are about 830,000 distinct CDR3 sequences, about 16% of which are singletons. The clonotype was recovered from a male patient younger than 18 who had a stem cell transplant for acute lymphoblastic leukemia, so the T cells may come from the graft donor. V usage is TRBV5-1 and J usage is TRBJ2-7; 15 bases are a match to TRBD2. The input for sequencing was PBMCs, mostly from graft donor cells, taken 360 days after TCRalphabeta/CD19-depleted stem cell transplant. As DNA, the CDR3 is TGCGCCAGCAGGTCGGGACTAGCGGGAGGCGACGTCTACGAGCAGTACTTC. Protein sequence: CASRSGLAGGDVYEQYF.